A selection of T cell receptor beta chains follows, all from one sample in a study of blood T cell dynamics during melanoma immunotherapy. Only in-frame clones appear in the TCRdb table, and some are missing; sequencing was by immunoSEQ multiplex PCR. The sample includes around 10,000 clones, about 87% of them seen just once. The sequences come from blood, collected from a patient treated with checkpoint blockade. These receptors were taken from a human donor with melanoma. Both conserved end residues are part of each CDR3. A D gene is named only where the DNA matches it firmly. Size is omitted from some rows. Given values are once, few, many or a class for expanded clones.

J	size	V	D	DNA	CDR3
TRBJ2-2	.	TRBV4-3	.	TGCGCCAGCAGCTCACGGGACTCTTCCCGGGAGCTGTTTTTT	CASSSRDSSRELFF
TRBJ2-3	few	TRBV6-1	.	TGTGCCAGCAGTGAAGTGGGGGGTGGGCCAGATACGCAGTATTTT	CASSEVGGGPDTQYF
TRBJ1-6	.	TRBV19	TRBD1	TGTGCCAGTAGTTCACAGGGCAGGGGGAATTCACCCCTCCACTTT	CASSSQGRGNSPLHF
TRBJ1-6	few	TRBV4-1	.	TGCGCCAGCAGCCAAGAAGGGCACAGGGCGGGTTCACCCCTCCACTTT	CASSQEGHRAGSPLHF
TRBJ2-3	.	TRBV18	TRBD1	TGTGCCAGCTCACCACCGGGACAGGGGGTCACAGATACGCAGTATTTT	CASSPPGQGVTDTQYF
TRBJ1-1	.	TRBV14	.	TGTGCCAGCAGCCTCAGGGCTATGAACACTGAAGCTTTCTTT	CASSLRAMNTEAFF
TRBJ1-2	.	TRBV9	TRBD1	TGTGCCAGCAGCGCCGGTTCCCAGGGGGACTATGGCTACACCTTC	CASSAGSQGDYGYTF
TRBJ1-1	few	TRBV11-2	.	TGTGCCAGCAGTGGGGACGGACAGCGAACTGAAGCTTTCTTT	CASSGDGQRTEAFF
TRBJ2-2	.	TRBV11-2	.	TGTGCCAGCAGCCGGGGATTGGGGGTTCGGACCGGGGAGCTGTTTTTT	CASSRGLGVRTGELFF
TRBJ1-2	.	TRBV10-3	.	TGTGCCATCAGCCCAAACCGGGGGGGAGGCTACACCTTC	CAISPNRGGGYTF
TRBJ2-2	few	TRBV11-1	.	TGTGCCAGCAGCTCAAGGACAGCCGGGGAGCTGTTTTTT	CASSSRTAGELFF